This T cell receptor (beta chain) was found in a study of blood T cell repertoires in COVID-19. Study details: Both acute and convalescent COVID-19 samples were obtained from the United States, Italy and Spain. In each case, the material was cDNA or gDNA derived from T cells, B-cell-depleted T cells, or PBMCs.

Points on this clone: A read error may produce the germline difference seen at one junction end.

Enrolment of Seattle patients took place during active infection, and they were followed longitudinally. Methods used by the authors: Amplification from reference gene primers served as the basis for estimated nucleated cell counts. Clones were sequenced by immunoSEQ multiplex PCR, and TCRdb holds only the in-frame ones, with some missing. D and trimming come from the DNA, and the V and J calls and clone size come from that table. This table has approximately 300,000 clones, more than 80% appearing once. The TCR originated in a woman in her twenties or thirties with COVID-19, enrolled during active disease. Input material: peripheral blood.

The CDR3 protein is CASSQPSGQQTF. CDR3 nucleotides: TGTGCCAGCAGTCAACCCTCGGGACAGCAAACTTTC. The chain links TRBV6-5 to TRBJ2-4; TRBD1 aligns across 7 bases. CDR3 length: 12 residues. Germline CDR1 is MNHEY and CDR2 is SVGAGI.